The clone carrying this TCR beta chain was picked up one time. The source of the sample is a study of blood T cell repertoires in COVID-19. Whole-study context: The cDNA or gDNA used as material had been derived from T cells, B-cell-depleted T cells, or PBMCs.

Assay: immunoSEQ multiplex PCR; the TCRdb copy retains only in-frame clones and omits some. The sample holds about 340,000 clones, around 90% seen once. The CDR3 is 14 residues long. The V and J ends lost 6 bases and 10 bases, in that order; junction bases with no gene match: 9. CDR1 is KGHSH, CDR2 LQKENI, per germline. V is TRBV18 and J is TRBJ1-6, with 7 nucleotides matching TRBD1. The sequenced sample was peripheral blood. The clonotype originates from a young woman who had recovered from COVID-19. CDR3 in DNA: TGTGCCAGCTCCCCGACGCGGGACAGCTCACCCCTCCACTTT. Its protein product is CASSPTRDSSPLHF.